These 22 T cell receptor beta chains share one sample of origin, sequenced in a study of cytomegalovirus exposure and HLA in healthy donors. The study ran its PCR with 60 Vbeta and 13 Jbeta primers. TCRdb keeps only in-frame clones here, not all; method: immunoSEQ multiplex PCR. Of some 150,000 clones listed, around 73% are singletons. Sequenced material: PBMCs. These receptors came from a male donor in good health and CMV-seronegative.

The V call is TRBV5-1, the J call TRBJ2-7; tentatively, D is TRBD2 (5 bases). V lost 4 bases to trimming and J lost 2 bases, with 22 bases between them. The germline CDR1 and CDR2 sequences are SGHRS and YFSETQ. The CDR3 runs to 17 residues. In DNA form, the CDR3 reads TGCGCCAGCAGCGGTCTCGGAGGCAGAATGTTAGCCTACGAGCAGTACTTC. Translating it yields CASSGLGGRMLAYEQYF.

The chain joins TRBV30 to TRBJ2-5, with 9 bases aligning to TRBD2. Germline V gene data show CDR1 as GTSNPN and CDR2 as SVGIG (reference sequence). The CDR3 runs 13 residues. With V trimmed by 0 bases and J by 4 bases, 0 bases remained unmatched. The CDR3 nucleotides read TGTGCCTGGAGTGTAGCGGGAGGAGAGACCCAGTACTTC. This sequence encodes CAWSVAGGETQYF. The full variable domain, rest sourced from reference TRBV30 and TRBJ2-5, is SQTIHQWPATLVQPVGSPLSLECTVEGTSNPNLYWYRQAAGRGLQLLFYSVGIGQISSEVPQNLSASRPQDRQFILSSKKLLLSDSGFYLCAWSVAGGETQYFGPGTRLLVL.

The V gene is TRBV7-9, the J gene TRBJ1-1; D may be TRBD1 (6 bases). The V end was cut by 9 bases, the J end by 1 base, with 9 bases between. The CDR3 consists of 12 residues. Germline lookup yields CDR1 SEHNR and CDR2 FQNEAQ (reference sequence). The CDR3 loop reads CASHRENTEAFF. CDR3 DNA: TGTGCCAGTCACAGGGAGAACACTGAAGCTTTCTTT.

The chain employs TRBV15 and TRBJ2-7; 8 nucleotides match TRBD1. The CDR3 covers 14 residues. With 2 bases clipped from V and 6 bases from J, the junction kept 6 bases outside the gene matches. Per the germline V gene, CDR1 is LNHNV and CDR2 is YYDKDF (reference sequence). The DNA of the CDR3 is TGTGCCACCAGCAGAACCGGACAGGGCCGCGAGCAGTACTTC. Translation: CATSRTGQGREQYF.

The V and J genes are TRBV7-8 and TRBJ2-5; the match to TRBD1 covers 9 bases. Unmatched junction bases numbered 2, after V lost 0 bases and J lost 0 bases. This CDR3 comprises 16 residues. Germline CDR1 reads SGHVS; CDR2 reads FQNEAQ. Here the CDR3 reads CASSLAGQGYQETQYF. Here the CDR3 DNA reads TGTGCCAGCAGCTTAGCAGGACAGGGGTACCAAGAGACCCAGTACTTC.

The chain combines TRBV7-9 with TRBJ1-1; 7 bases are a match to TRBD1. The CDR3 contains 14 residues. Germline CDR1 SEHNR, CDR2 FQNEAQ (reference sequence). With 2 bases clipped from V and 5 bases from J, the junction kept 5 bases outside the gene matches. The chain's CDR3 is CASSLRAGGTEAFF. CDR3 nucleotides: TGTGCCAGCAGCTTAAGGGCAGGGGGAACTGAAGCTTTCTTT.

The J gene is TRBJ2-7, the V gene TRBV6-1; TRBD2 might be the D (6 bases). The V gene's germline CDR1 is MNHNS and CDR2 SASEGT. Trimming cost V 7 bases and J 0 bases, with 16 bases left between them. The CDR3 covers 15 residues. This CDR3 reads CASISHGTASYEQYF. The CDR3 coding sequence is TGTGCCAGCATCTCGCACGGGACTGCCTCCTACGAGCAGTACTTC.

The chain's CDR3 is CASSLGGGEQYF. CDR3 bases: TGTGCCAGCAGCTTAGGTGGCGGCGAGCAGTACTTC. V is TRBV7-2 and J is TRBJ2-5; D ambiguous. TRBJ2-7 explains the end of the DNA better; the J call may be wrong. This CDR3 comprises 12 residues. From germline, CDR1 is SGHTA and CDR2 FQGNSA.

This sequence joins TRBV5-1 and TRBJ2-2; D is uncertain. The CDR3 totals 15 residues. V lost 0 bases and J lost 7, with 13 bases in between. Germline CDR1 and CDR2: SGHRS and YFSETQ. The CDR3 protein is CASSLANRVRGELFF. The CDR3 DNA reads TGCGCCAGCAGCTTGGCCAACCGGGTGCGCGGGGAGCTGTTTTTT.

Written as DNA, the CDR3 is TGTGCCAGCAGCTTGGGACAGGGTAACAATGAGCAGTTCTTC. It encodes CASSLGQGNNEQFF. The chain combines TRBV5-6 with TRBJ2-1, with TRBD1 identical over 7 bases. The CDR3 has 14 residues. V shed 0 bases and J 5 bases; nucleotides not matched to a gene: 2. Germline V lookup: CDR1 SGHDT, CDR2 YYEEEE.

The chain links TRBV9 to TRBJ2-7; 12 bases are shared with TRBD2. V lost 4 bases and J lost 5; bases outside the gene matches: 7. Germline CDR1 SGDLS, CDR2 YYNGEE. The CDR3 spans 15 residues. CDR3: CASSSPTSGSDEQYF. CDR3 sequence (DNA): TGTGCCAGCAGCTCTCCGACTAGCGGGAGTGACGAGCAGTACTTC.

In this sample, this clone turned up a few times. This chain links TRBV6-1 with TRBJ2-7, with D tentatively TRBD1 (5 bases). In germline, CDR1 is MNHNS, CDR2 SASEGT. This CDR3 contains 12 residues. The ends were cut back, 10 bases at V and 7 bases at J, with 17 bases in the middle. CDR3 in amino acids: CATLETGKEQYF. CDR3 DNA sequence: TGTGCCACCTTAGAAACAGGAAAAGAGCAGTACTTC.

Turning to this clone: The junction and the germline gene differ at one end; a read error may be behind it. This rearrangement joins TRBV27 to TRBJ2-7, with 8 nucleotides matching TRBD1. The CDR3 sequence is 14 residues long. Germline lookup yields CDR1 MNHEY and CDR2 SMNVEV (reference sequence). In DNA form, the CDR3 reads TGTGCCGGCAGTTTACGGACAGGGACGGACGAGCAGTACTTC. Protein: CAGSLRTGTDEQYF.

In this sample, this clone turned up a few times. The chain has TRBV4-1 and TRBJ2-1, with 10 bases that match TRBD2. The CDR3 has 16 amino acids. Germline assignment: CDR1 MGHRA and CDR2 YSYEKL. With 4 bases clipped from V and 4 bases from J, the junction kept 7 bases outside the gene matches. Here the CDR3 reads CASSLRTSGSYNEQFF. As DNA, the CDR3 is TGCGCCAGCAGCCTAAGGACTAGCGGCTCTTACAATGAGCAGTTCTTC.

This clone came up once. This sequence joins TRBV9 and TRBJ2-6, with 7 bases matching TRBD1. Germline V lookup: CDR1 SGDLS, CDR2 YYNGEE. The CDR3 totals 15 residues. Germline trimming cut 3 bases from V and 1 base from J; bases unmatched to any gene: 1. The chain's CDR3 is CASSGGQSGANVLTF. CDR3 nucleotides: TGTGCCAGCAGCGGGGGACAGTCTGGGGCCAACGTCCTGACTTTC. Complete variable domain (other parts from reference TRBV9 and TRBJ2-6): DSGVTQTPKHLITATGQRVTLRCSPRSGDLSVYWYQQSLDQGLQFLIQYYNGEERAKGNILERFSAQQFPDLHSELNLSSLELGDSALYFCASSGGQSGANVLTFGAGSRLTVL.

The chain uses TRBV7-3 and TRBJ1-1; D remains unclear. CDR1 and CDR2 from the germline V gene are SGHTA and FQGTGA. The V and J ends lost 2 bases and 5 bases respectively, with 9 bases between them. The CDR3 is made up of 13 amino acids. The CDR3 DNA reads as TGTGCCAGCAGCTTATCACTCGGGACTGAAGCTTTCTTT. This gives the protein CASSLSLGTEAFF.

This clone was found a few times. The V call is TRBV27, the J call TRBJ1-5; TRBD1 is a possible D gene (6 bases). CDR1 is MNHEY, CDR2 SMNVEV, per germline (reference sequence). V gave up 4 bases and J gave up 2 bases, with 18 bases separating them. The CDR3 contains 17 residues. Here the CDR3 reads CASSSWAGELGNQPQHF. CDR3 nucleotide sequence: TGTGCCAGCAGTTCCTGGGCAGGGGAACTTGGCAATCAGCCCCAGCATTTT.

The J gene is TRBJ1-3, the V gene TRBV9; a weak D match, TRBD1 (5 bases). This CDR3 region has 14 residues. V was trimmed by 0 bases and J by 3 bases, leaving 7 bases between them. Germline V gene sequence: CDR1 SGDLS, CDR2 YYNGEE. CDR3 DNA: TGTGCCAGCAGCGTAGAGGGGTATGGAAACACCATATATTTT. It encodes CASSVEGYGNTIYF.

The V call is TRBV7-8, the J call TRBJ1-1; a weak D match, TRBD1 (6 bases). The CDR3 is 16 residues long. Trimming removed 5 bases from V and 5 bases from J, with 21 bases in between. Germline V gives CDR1 SGHVS, CDR2 FQNEAQ. The CDR3 loop is CASSRGGTVARTEAFF. DNA for the CDR3: TGTGCCAGCAGCCGAGGGGGAACGGTAGCGCGAACTGAAGCTTTCTTT.

This clone was observed a handful of times. The chain recombines TRBV28 with TRBJ1-2, with D possibly being TRBD1 (6 bases). Germline V gene lookup returns CDR1 MDHEN and CDR2 SYDVKM. The CDR3 runs 11 residues. Deletions cut 8 bases from V and 8 bases from J, with 12 bases between. The CDR3 bases are TGTGCCAGCGATTGGGGGGGCGGCTACACCTTC. Its translation is CASDWGGGYTF.

This chain uses TRBV30 with TRBJ2-1; perhaps TRBD2 as D (6 bases). The CDR3 length is 13 residues. Trimming took off 3 bases at V and 9 bases at J, with 15 bases between the two ends. Germline V gives CDR1 GTSNPN, CDR2 SVGIG (reference sequence). CDR3 region: CAWRRSGSREQFF. CDR3 coding DNA: TGTGCCTGGAGACGAAGCGGGTCCCGTGAGCAGTTCTTC.

The count of this clone is one. The chain joins TRBV13 to TRBJ2-1; D is possibly TRBD2 (6 bases). The CDR3 extends over 14 amino acids. Germline lookup yields CDR1 PRHDT and CDR2 FYEKMQ (reference sequence). V shed 1 base and J shed 2 bases, with 6 bases lying between them. The chain's CDR3 is CASSLAGAYNEQFF. CDR3 DNA sequence: TGTGCCAGCAGCTTAGCGGGGGCCTACAATGAGCAGTTCTTC.